This is a list of T cell receptor beta chains from one sample in a study of Ad26.COV2.S vaccination and SARS-CoV-2 variants. Sequencing used immunoSEQ multiplex PCR; TCRdb keeps in-frame clones, though not all of them. The repertoire consists of about 480,000 clones, with roughly nine tenths occurring once and the leading ten covering 9.5% to 15%. The input for sequencing was peripheral blood, taken in a trial of Ad26.COV2.S vaccine versus placebo. All receptors come from a person between 18 and 65 years old who received the Ad26.COV2.S COVID-19 vaccine or a placebo. CDR3s include the opening cysteine and the closing phenylalanine or tryptophan. The order of the fields is D gene, V gene, J gene, CDR3 protein, CDR3 DNA. A D gene is named only where the DNA matches it firmly.

NA	TRBV28	TRBJ1-6	CASSLSHMGNSPLHF	TGTGCCAGCAGTTTATCTCACATGGGGAATTCACCCCTCCACTTT
TRBD2	TRBV3-1/TRBV3-2	TRBJ2-1	CASSHTGGIYNEQFF	TGTGCCAGCAGCCACACGGGAGGAATCTACAATGAGCAGTTCTTC
NA	TRBV19	TRBJ2-2	CASRADRLVTGELFF	TGTGCCAGTAGAGCTGACCGGTTAGTCACCGGGGAGCTGTTTTTT
NA	TRBV2	TRBJ2-7	CASTGGEQYF	TGTGCCAGCACCGGCGGGGAGCAGTACTTC
TRBD2	TRBV11-2	TRBJ2-5	CASSLRSGRAGETQYF	TGTGCCAGCAGCTTACGTAGCGGGAGGGCCGGAGAGACCCAGTACTTC
NA	TRBV5-1	TRBJ2-2	CASSLDTPGGATTGELFF	TGCGCCAGCAGCTTGGACACACCGGGGGGCGCGACGACCGGGGAGCTGTTTTTT
NA	TRBV30	TRBJ1-1	CAWSVKKGEAFF	TGTGCCTGGAGTGTAAAGAAGGGGGAAGCTTTCTTT
NA	TRBV14	TRBJ1-2	CASSQLGLYGYTF	TGTGCCAGCAGCCAATTGGGCCTCTATGGCTACACCTTC
NA	TRBV12-3/TRBV12-4	TRBJ2-7	CASSLKWNYEQYF	TGTGCCAGCAGTTTGAAATGGAACTACGAGCAGTACTTC
TRBD2	TRBV6-5	TRBJ2-5	CASSSSTSGQETQYF	TGTGCCAGCAGTTCCTCGACTAGCGGCCAAGAGACCCAGTACTTC